These T cell receptor beta chains were read from a single sample in a study of cytomegalovirus exposure and HLA in healthy donors. TCRdb keeps only in-frame clones here, not all; method: immunoSEQ multiplex PCR. This repertoire shows about 160,000 clones, 75% to 80% found once; its top ten account for around 0.97%. The material sequenced was PBMCs. Every receptor here comes from a woman between 45 and 65 years old in good health and CMV-seropositive. Both conserved end residues are part of each CDR3. D genes are given only for firm matches. Clone size is given for some rows only: seen once, a few or many times, or a class if the clone is expanded.

>NA|NA|TRBV5-4|TRBJ2-7
CASSFGSGNNEQYF
TGTGCCAGCAGCTTTGGTTCGGGTAACAACGAGCAGTACTTC
>few|NA|TRBV19|TRBJ1-1
CASTEGGAANTEAFF
TGTGCCAGTACCGAGGGAGGGGCAGCGAACACTGAAGCTTTCTTT
>NA|TRBD1|TRBV29-1|TRBJ1-2
CSVEEGDSNYGYTF
TGCAGCGTTGAAGAGGGGGACAGCAACTATGGCTACACCTTC
>NA|NA|TRBV5-1|TRBJ2-3
CASSAGGDTQYF
TGCGCCAGCAGCGCAGGTGGGGATACGCAGTATTTT
>NA|TRBD1|TRBV30|TRBJ1-1
CASSTGGLSFF
TGTGCCTCGTCGACAGGGGGCTTGTCTTTCTTT
>NA|TRBD1|TRBV7-6|TRBJ1-2
CASSSGTGGGLSGYTF
TGTGCCAGCAGTTCCGGGACAGGGGGCGGGTTGTCTGGCTACACCTTC
>NA|TRBD1|TRBV6-5|TRBJ1-2
CASSKGQGLGYTF
TGTGCCAGCAGTAAGGGACAGGGCCTTGGCTACACCTTC
>NA|TRBD1|TRBV5-1|TRBJ2-3
CASSWGAGQGTDTQYF
TGCGCCAGCAGCTGGGGGGCGGGACAGGGCACAGATACGCAGTATTTT
>NA|NA|TRBV4-1|TRBJ2-5
CASSPPGTGQETQYF
TGCGCCAGCAGCCCCCCTGGTACAGGCCAAGAGACCCAGTACTTC
>few|NA|TRBV10-3|TRBJ2-7
CAISVSEAYEQYF
TGTGCCATCAGTGTATCGGAGGCGTACGAGCAGTACTTC
>NA|NA|TRBV7-2|TRBJ1-2
CASSPPRGNYGYTF
TGTGCCAGCAGCCCGCCGCGGGGAAACTATGGCTACACCTTC
>once|NA|TRBV5-6|TRBJ2-5
CASSLEVAGRAETQYF
TGTGCCAGCAGCTTGGAAGTGGCCGGCAGGGCCGAGACCCAGTACTTC
>NA|NA|TRBV6-1|TRBJ1-5
CASSAAADRHQPQHF
TGTGCCAGCAGCGCCGCGGCCGACCGGCATCAGCCCCAGCATTTT
>NA|NA|TRBV6-1|TRBJ2-5
CAGSAGLQWGRGETQYF
TGTGCCGGCAGTGCAGGGCTCCAATGGGGGCGGGGGGAGACCCAGTACTTC
>NA|TRBD1|TRBV2|TRBJ1-6
CASREHPGQDNSPLHF
TGTGCCAGCAGGGAGCACCCGGGACAGGATAATTCACCCCTCCACTTT
>NA|TRBD1|TRBV11-2|TRBJ1-2
CASSLGDRGLDYGYTF
TGTGCCAGCAGCTTAGGGGACAGGGGTTTGGACTATGGCTACACCTTC
>NA|NA|TRBV2|TRBJ1-1
CASRFEDTEAFF
TGTGCCAGCAGGTTTGAGGACACTGAAGCTTTCTTT
>NA|TRBD1|TRBV7-2|TRBJ2-4
CASSSRGRNIQYF
TGTGCCAGCAGCTCGAGGGGGCGAAACATTCAGTACTTC
>once|NA|TRBV5-4|TRBJ1-2
CASSYRTALYGYTF
TGTGCCAGCAGCTATCGGACTGCTCTCTATGGCTACACCTTC
>NA|NA|TRBV7-9|TRBJ2-1
CASSLGQGRDYNEQFF
TGTGCCAGCAGCTTAGGCCAGGGAAGGGACTACAATGAGCAGTTCTTC
>NA|TRBD1|TRBV5-6|TRBJ1-2
CASSLARGLGYTF
TGTGCCAGCAGCTTGGCCAGGGGGCTCGGCTACACCTTC
>NA|NA|TRBV7-8|TRBJ1-1
CASSSQGGDTEAFF
TGTGCCAGCAGCTCACAGGGCGGTGACACTGAAGCTTTCTTT
>NA|TRBD1|TRBV18|TRBJ2-1
CASSPLRDRVYNEQFF
TGTGCCAGCTCACCCCTCAGGGACAGGGTCTACAATGAGCAGTTCTTC
>NA|TRBD1|TRBV19|TRBJ1-6
CASGSQGGNSPLHF
TGTGCCAGTGGCTCACAGGGGGGTAATTCACCCCTCCACTTT
>NA|TRBD1|TRBV18|TRBJ2-5
CASQGQGTSGETQYF
TGTGCCAGCCAGGGACAGGGCACCTCGGGGGAGACCCAGTACTTC
>few|NA|TRBV19|TRBJ1-2
CASSRTVTNYGYTF
TGTGCCAGTAGCAGGACAGTGACAAACTATGGCTACACCTTC
>NA|TRBD1|TRBV28|TRBJ2-7
CASRTGGYEQYF
TGTGCCAGCAGGACAGGGGGTTACGAGCAGTACTTC
>once|NA|TRBV6-5|TRBJ1-3
CASSYSSLSGNTIYF
TGTGCCAGCAGTTACTCGTCCCTCTCTGGAAACACCATATATTTT
>NA|TRBD1|TRBV6-1|TRBJ1-2
CASRGTGAGYTF
TGTGCCAGCAGGGGGACAGGGGCTGGCTACACCTTC
>NA|NA|TRBV6-6|TRBJ2-2
CASSWGGIWTGELFF
TGTGCCAGCAGTTGGGGCGGGATATGGACCGGGGAGCTGTTTTTT
>NA|NA|TRBV2|TRBJ2-7
CASSQGLGTYEQYF
TGTGCCAGCAGCCAGGGGCTGGGCACCTACGAGCAGTACTTC
>NA|NA|TRBV10-3|TRBJ2-7
CAISSSLTDPEQYF
TGTGCCATCAGCTCCTCCCTGACTGACCCCGAGCAGTACTTC
>NA|NA|TRBV11-2|TRBJ1-1
CASSTGRSTEAFF
TGTGCCAGCAGCACAGGTCGAAGTACTGAAGCTTTCTTT
>NA|TRBD2|TRBV7-2|TRBJ2-7
CASSLLGGSYEQYF
TGTGCCAGCAGCTTATTGGGCGGGAGCTACGAGCAGTACTTC
>once|NA|TRBV5-8|TRBJ2-5
CASSLRDSQGTQYF
TGTGCCAGCAGCCTCCGGGACTCCCAAGGGACCCAGTACTTC
>NA|TRBD2|TRBV7-3|TRBJ2-1
CASSSKTSGTYNEQFF
TGTGCCAGCAGCTCCAAGACTAGCGGGACATACAATGAGCAGTTCTTC
>few|NA|TRBV28|TRBJ2-7
CASSFIAYEQYF
TGTGCCAGCAGTTTCATAGCCTACGAGCAGTACTTC
>NA|NA|TRBV11-2|TRBJ1-2
CASSSSLNSHGYTF
TGTGCCAGCAGCTCATCCTTAAACAGCCATGGCTACACCTTC
>NA|NA|TRBV6-1|TRBJ2-7
CASGSWDFSYEQYF
TGTGCCAGCGGCAGTTGGGACTTCTCCTACGAGCAGTACTTC
>NA|TRBD1|TRBV19|TRBJ1-2
CASRIAPGQITFRHYGYTF
TGTGCCAGTAGGATCGCCCCGGGACAGATAACGTTTCGTCACTATGGCTACACCTTC
>NA|NA|TRBV13|TRBJ2-2
CASGTGEAGELFF
TGTGCCAGCGGAACAGGGGAGGCCGGGGAGCTGTTTTTT
>once|TRBD1|TRBV11-2|TRBJ1-1
CASSQDGTVLNTEAFF
TGTGCCAGCAGCCAAGACGGGACAGTCTTGAACACTGAAGCTTTCTTT
>NA|TRBD2|TRBV2|TRBJ2-4
CASSEEWEGNIQYF
TGTGCCAGCAGTGAAGAGTGGGAGGGGAACATTCAGTACTTC
>few|NA|TRBV6-5|TRBJ2-7
CASSYSTGTFSYEQYF
TGTGCCAGCAGTTACTCCACCGGGACTTTCTCCTACGAGCAGTACTTC
>NA|NA|TRBV25-1|TRBJ2-7
CASSESGILGGEQYF
TGTGCCAGCAGTGAATCCGGCATACTAGGCGGCGAGCAGTACTTC
>NA|TRBD2|TRBV7-9|TRBJ2-3
CASSFDREAMVGTDTQYF
TGTGCCAGCAGCTTCGACCGGGAGGCCATGGTTGGCACAGATACGCAGTATTTT
>NA|TRBD2|TRBV10-1|TRBJ2-1
CASSDPGGSNEQFF
TGCGCCAGCAGTGACCCGGGGGGGTCCAATGAGCAGTTCTTC
>NA|TRBD1|TRBV18|TRBJ2-2
CASSRNGVGTGTGELFF
TGTGCCAGCTCACGGAACGGGGTTGGGACAGGCACCGGGGAGCTGTTTTTT
>NA|NA|TRBV10-1|TRBJ1-3
CASSPDSTSGNTIYF
TGCGCCAGCAGTCCAGACAGTACCTCTGGAAACACCATATATTTT
>NA|NA|TRBV28|TRBJ2-7
CASSPTGVTSQQYF
TGTGCCAGCAGCCCTACGGGGGTTACCAGTCAGCAGTACTTC
>NA|NA|TRBV2|TRBJ1-1
CASRGTLNTEAFF
TGTGCCAGCAGAGGGACTTTGAACACTGAAGCTTTCTTT
>NA|NA|TRBV28|TRBJ1-1
CASSMGPFLPEAFF
TGTGCCAGCAGTATGGGCCCTTTCCTGCCTGAAGCTTTCTTT
>NA|NA|TRBV2|TRBJ1-2
CASSQGGNYGYTF
TGTGCCAGCAGCCAGGGAGGGAACTATGGCTACACCTTC
>NA|NA|TRBV18|TRBJ1-3
CASSPEWAGAGNTIYF
TGTGCCAGCTCACCCGAGTGGGCAGGGGCTGGAAACACCATATATTTT
>NA|NA|TRBV5-6|TRBJ1-1
CASSLVQGAHGTEAFF
TGTGCCAGCAGCTTGGTTCAGGGCGCCCATGGCACTGAAGCTTTCTTT
>NA|NA|TRBV19|TRBJ1-2
CASMSGGFNYGYTF
TGTGCCAGTATGTCGGGGGGATTTAACTATGGCTACACCTTC
>NA|TRBD1|TRBV6-5|TRBJ1-1
CASSYGTGNTEAFF
TGTGCCAGCAGTTACGGGACAGGGAACACTGAAGCTTTCTTT
>NA|NA|TRBV7-6|TRBJ1-1
CASSRQGGENTEAFF
TGTGCCAGCAGTCGCCAAGGGGGGGAGAACACTGAAGCTTTCTTT